Following are 28 T cell receptor beta chains from one sample sequenced in a study of blood T cell repertoires in COVID-19. Clones were sequenced by immunoSEQ multiplex PCR, and TCRdb holds only the in-frame ones, with some missing. This sample yields 150,000 to 200,000 clones, of which 79% are seen a single time; 7% to 10% belongs to the top ten. The source material was peripheral blood. Receptors were obtained from an older woman with COVID-19, enrolled during active disease.

The chain combines TRBV5-4 with TRBJ1-1; no clear D gene. Germline lookup yields CDR1 SGHNT and CDR2 YYREEE (reference sequence). CDR3 length equals 15 residues. V dropped 3 bases and J dropped 0 bases, with 12 bases sitting between them. The DNA of the CDR3 is TGTGCCAGCAGCTCCCCCGGGGTCCTGAACACTGAAGCTTTCTTT. This encodes CASSSPGVLNTEAFF.

Notes on this clone: Additional DNA sequences in this sample encode the identical CDR3. The chain employs TRBV19 and TRBJ2-5; D remains ambiguous. V gave up 3 bases and J gave up 3 bases, with 14 bases separating them. This CDR3 has 15 residues. CDR1 and CDR2 (germline): LNHDA, SQIVND (reference sequence). CDR3 protein: CASSIAANSEETQYF. In nucleotides, the CDR3 is TGTGCCAGTAGTATTGCGGCCAACTCAGAAGAGACCCAGTACTTC.

The rearrangement links TRBV5-4 to TRBJ2-7; possible D gene TRBD1, 6 bases. Germline loops: CDR1 SGHNT, CDR2 YYREEE (reference sequence). Trimming took 3 bases from V and 5 from J, leaving 6 bases between them. CDR3 length: 11 residues. In DNA, the CDR3 is TGTGCCAGCAGCTACAGGGACGAGCAGTACTTC. Its protein is CASSYRDEQYF. The whole variable domain, remainder taken from reference TRBV5-4 and TRBJ2-7, is ETGVTQSPTHLIKTRGQQVTLRCSSQSGHNTVSWYQQALGQGPQFIFQYYREEENGRGNFPPRFSGLQFPNYSSELNVNALELDDSALYLCASSYRDEQYFGPGTRLTVT.

This clone has only a few counts. V gene TRBV7-3 combines with J gene TRBJ2-1; 13 nucleotides match TRBD2. V was clipped by 2 bases and J by 10 bases; unmatched bases: 2. Per germline, CDR1 SGHTA and CDR2 FQGTGA. The length of the CDR3 is 14 residues. The CDR3 protein is CASSLVLAGGEQFF. CDR3 in DNA: TGTGCCAGCAGCTTAGTACTAGCGGGAGGGGAGCAGTTCTTC.

This rearrangement joins TRBV5-5 to TRBJ1-3, with D hard to call. V was clipped by 4 bases and J by 0 bases, with 14 bases between them. Germline-derived CDR1 and CDR2 are SGHKS and YYEKEE (reference sequence). The length of the CDR3 is 16 residues. CDR3: CASSLGSVASGNTIYF. In nucleotides, the CDR3 is TGTGCCAGCAGCCTGGGGAGTGTTGCCTCTGGAAACACCATATATTTT.

This chain joins TRBV5-4 and TRBJ2-7, with D possibly TRBD2 on 5 matching bases. Trimming cost V 0 bases and J 1 base, with 11 bases left between them. Per the germline V gene, CDR1 is SGHNT and CDR2 is YYREEE (reference sequence). CDR3 size: 15 residues. The CDR3, as DNA: TGTGCCAGCAGCTTGGCCGTGGGAGTATCCTACGAGCAGTACTTC. Translation gives CASSLAVGVSYEQYF.

A remark on this clone: The junction does not match germline at one end; this may be a read error. This rearrangement joins TRBV6-5 to TRBJ2-1; a possible D gene is TRBD2 (6 bases). The CDR3 is 14 residues long. CDR1 and CDR2 (germline): MNHEY, SVGAGI. CDR3 bases: TGTGCCACGGGGGACTCCACCCCTTACAATGAGCGGTTCTTC. It codes for CATGDSTPYNERFF.

V usage is TRBV7-2 and J usage is TRBJ1-1; 7 bases map to TRBD1. This CDR3 contains 15 residues. Unmatched junction bases numbered 5, after V lost 3 bases and J lost 1 base. Looked up from germline, CDR1 is SGHTA and CDR2 is FQGNSA. This CDR3 is CASSLAGQTNTEAFF. The CDR3 nucleotides read TGTGCCAGCAGCTTGGCGGGACAGACGAACACTGAAGCTTTCTTT. Variable domain in full (rest from reference TRBV7-2 and TRBJ1-1): GAGVSQSPSNKVTEKGKDVELRCDPISGHTALYWYRQSLGQGLEFLIYFQGNSAPDKSGLPSDRFSAERTGGSVSTLTIQRTQQEDSAVYLCASSLAGQTNTEAFFGQGTRLTVV.

J is TRBJ1-2 and V is TRBV21-1; the table's D gene call, TRBD1, was not cross checked with the DNA. TRBV21-1 is annotated as a pseudogene. The CDR3 sequence is 16 residues long. The CDR3 nucleotides are TGTGCCAGCACCAAGAGGTCGAGGACAGGGAGGTATGGCTACACCTTC. The encoded protein is CASTKRSRTGRYGYTF.

This chain links TRBV28 with TRBJ2-7, with 7 bases that match TRBD1. The CDR3 contains 14 residues. Germline CDR1 and CDR2: MDHEN and SYDVKM. J gave up 2 bases and V 5 bases, and 6 bases lay outside the gene matches. Here the CDR3 reads CASSNPGTAYEQYV. The CDR3 DNA is TGTGCCAGCAGTAACCCCGGGACAGCCTACGAGCAGTACGTC.

The chain employs TRBV5-1 and TRBJ2-2; 9 bases align to TRBD1. Trimming cost V 4 bases and J 5 bases; bases outside gene matches: 9. The CDR3 extends over 16 amino acids. The germline gives CDR1 SGHRS, CDR2 YFSETQ. CDR3 DNA: TGCGCCAGCAGCGTGGCGGGACAGGGTTTTACCGGGGAGCTGTTTTTT. It is translated as CASSVAGQGFTGELFF.

For the CDR3, the DNA is TGTGCCAGCAGCTTAGGGTTAGGGGTTTCCAAAAACATTCAGTACTTC. The encoded protein is CASSLGLGVSKNIQYF. The chain recombines TRBV11-2 with TRBJ2-4, with D possibly matching TRBD1 (5 bases). This CDR3 contains 16 residues. Deletions cut 1 base from V and 2 bases from J, with 12 bases between. CDR1 is SGHAT and CDR2 is FQNNGV in the germline V gene. The full variable domain, rest sourced from reference TRBV11-2 and TRBJ2-4, is EAGVAQSPRYKIIEKRQSVAFWCNPISGHATLYWYQQILGQGPKLLIQFQNNGVVDDSQLPKDRFSAERLKGVDSTLKIQPAKLEDSAVYLCASSLGLGVSKNIQYFGAGTRLSVL.

Concerning this clone itself: At one end, the junction sequence differs from germline, possibly due to a read error. The V call is TRBV7-7, the J call TRBJ2-1, with 9 positions matching TRBD1. CDR1 SSHAT and CDR2 FNYEAQ come from the germline V gene (reference sequence). The CDR3 contains 14 residues. CDR3 coding DNA: TGTGCTAGCAGCTTAGGACAGGGGCGAGGTGAGCAGTTCTTC. As protein: CASSLGQGRGEQFF.

The CDR3 reads CASRPPRDGRGDNEQFF. CDR3 nucleotides: TGTGCCAGCAGACCCCCCCGGGACGGCAGGGGGGACAATGAGCAGTTCTTC. This chain links TRBV28 with TRBJ2-1, with D possibly matching TRBD1 (7 bases). The germline V gene encodes CDR1 MDHEN and CDR2 SYDVKM. Trimming took 6 bases from V and 5 from J, leaving 23 bases between them. This CDR3 region has 17 residues.

The chain combines TRBV11-3 with TRBJ1-2; TRBD1 aligns across 10 bases. Per the germline V gene, CDR1 is SGHNT and CDR2 is YENEEA. The CDR3 covers 15 residues. Trimming cost V 2 bases and J 12 bases; bases outside gene matches: 12. The CDR3 loop reads CASSLFPRGQGFHTF. CDR3 nucleotide sequence: TGTGCCAGCAGCTTATTCCCTCGGGGACAGGGGTTCCACACCTTC.

The rearrangement joins TRBV11-2 to TRBJ1-3; the match to TRBD1 covers 8 bases. Trimming cost V 2 bases and J 3 bases; bases outside gene matches: 9. CDR3 size: 17 residues. Germline lookup yields CDR1 SGHAT and CDR2 FQNNGV. The CDR3, as DNA: TGTGCCAGCAGCTTAATGTCCCAGGGGGCGCGTGGAAACACCATATATTTT. Translated: CASSLMSQGARGNTIYF.

The rearrangement joins TRBV28 to TRBJ2-1, with a possible D match to TRBD2 (5 bases). CDR1 is MDHEN, CDR2 SYDVKM, per germline. CDR3 length: 15 amino acids. With 0 bases removed from V and 6 bases from J, the gap between germline ends came to 12 bases. The CDR3 DNA reads as TGTGCCAGCAGTTTATGGGGTAGCGCCATCAATGAGCAGTTCTTC. Translation gives CASSLWGSAINEQFF.

The rearrangement links TRBV5-8 to TRBJ2-7, with TRBD1 matching over 12 bases. The CDR3 covers 15 residues. Germline V gives CDR1 SGHTS, CDR2 YDEGEE. J lost 5 bases, V lost 1 base, and 4 bases had no gene match. The CDR3 sequence is CASSLRGQGADEQYV. In nucleotides, the CDR3 is TGTGCCAGCAGCTTGCGGGGACAGGGGGCGGACGAGCAGTACGTC.

This clone was detected a few times. The genes are TRBV29-1 and TRBJ1-1; D not resolved. V was pared by 3 bases and J by 2 bases, with 13 bases between. The V gene's germline CDR1 is SQVTM and CDR2 ANQGSEA. The CDR3 spans 14 residues. DNA for the CDR3: TGCAGCGTTGACAGCGGCATATTAAACACTGAAGCTTTCTTT. Translation: CSVDSGILNTEAFF.

The J gene is TRBJ2-7, the V gene TRBV5-6, with D maybe TRBD1 (5 bases). Germline values: CDR1 SGHDT, CDR2 YYEEEE. The CDR3 covers 17 residues. Trimming left V 4 bases short and J 7 bases short, with 27 bases between. CDR3 residues: CASSIRVGPGSRGEQYF. CDR3 in DNA: TGTGCCAGCAGCATCCGTGTTGGTCCAGGGTCAAGAGGAGAGCAGTACTTC.

This chain uses TRBV7-2 with TRBJ2-5; TRBD2 agrees at 14 bases. The CDR3 contains 16 residues. J gave up 4 bases and V 5 bases, and 6 bases lay outside the gene matches. Germline V gene sequence: CDR1 SGHTA, CDR2 FQGNSA. The CDR3 nucleotides are TGTGCCAGCAGCCCAGGGACTAGCGGGAGTGGAGAGACCCAGTACTTC. It translates to CASSPGTSGSGETQYF.

The chain has TRBV5-1 and TRBJ2-7; 9 bases are shared with TRBD1. The CDR3 covers 15 residues. The V gene end was trimmed by 0 bases and the J gene end by 4 bases; junction bases not matched to a gene: 5. In germline, CDR1 is SGHRS, CDR2 YFSETQ. Written as DNA, the CDR3 is TGCGCCAGCAGCTTGGCGGGACAGGGACCGTACGAGCAGTACGTC. This sequence encodes CASSLAGQGPYEQYV.

V is TRBV19 and J is TRBJ2-1; D is ambiguous. The germline V gene has CDR1 LNHDA and CDR2 SQIVND (reference sequence). V gave up 3 bases and J gave up 9 bases, with 9 bases separating them. CDR3 length equals 12 residues. CDR3 bases: TGTGCCAGTAGTATGTGGGCAAGTGAGCAGTTCTTC. Its protein product is CASSMWASEQFF.

The V gene is TRBV2, the J gene TRBJ2-7; 15 bases fit TRBD2. The trim removed 6 bases at V and 6 bases at J, leaving 6 bases unmatched. Germline V gene sequence: CDR1 SNHLY, CDR2 FYNNEI. The CDR3 covers 15 residues. Written as DNA, the CDR3 is TGTGCCAGCAGGCGAAGGACTAGCGGGGGGGGCGAGCAGTACGTC. Translated, it gives CASRRRTSGGGEQYV.

V gene TRBV2 combines with J gene TRBJ2-1; TRBD1 agrees at 7 bases. Germline V lookup: CDR1 SNHLY, CDR2 FYNNEI. J was trimmed by 5 bases and V by 6 bases; bases with no gene match: 10. The CDR3 runs 15 residues. CDR3 coding DNA: TGTGCCAGCAGCGCCGACAGGGTGGGAGACAATGAGCAGTTCTTC. It is translated as CASSADRVGDNEQFF.

This clone is a singleton in its sample. The chain carries TRBV19 and TRBJ2-7; 7 bases agree with TRBD1. Trimming removed 7 bases from V and 3 bases from J; junction bases left unmatched: 12. Germline values: CDR1 LNHDA, CDR2 SQIVND (reference sequence). The CDR3 extends over 15 amino acids. DNA of the CDR3: TGTGCCAGTAAACAAGTTGGGGCAGGGGGCTACGAGCAGTACTTC. It translates to CASKQVGAGGYEQYF.

This chain joins TRBV2 and TRBJ1-2; D may be TRBD1 (6 bases). The CDR3 totals 15 residues. Germline lookup yields CDR1 SNHLY and CDR2 FYNNEI. Trimming pared 7 bases from V and 5 bases from J, leaving 20 bases between. CDR3: CASTDGGASFYGYTF. In DNA, the CDR3 is TGTGCCAGCACCGACGGGGGGGCGAGTTTTTATGGCTACACCTTC.

This clone appeared a few times. The chain couples TRBV3-1 (or the pseudogene TRBV3-2) to TRBJ2-1; maybe TRBD2 (5 bases). V was pared by 4 bases and J by 15 bases, with 22 bases between. Looked up from germline, CDR1 is LGHDT and CDR2 is YNNKEL (reference sequence). The CDR3 is made up of 14 amino acids. The CDR3 region has the DNA TGTGCCAGCAGCCTCCTCGGGCGGTGGGGAGCCCCGTTCTTC. Its protein is CASSLLGRWGAPFF.